This T cell receptor (beta chain) was recovered during a study of Graves' ophthalmopathy and Graves' hyperthyroidism. Study-wide findings and caveats: Separation of ophthalmopathy from stable hyperthyroidism was achieved by a 13-signature model, at roughly 88% sensitivity and roughly 77% specificity. Ophthalmopathy progression prediction by the model yielded a sensitivity of 55% to 71% and a specificity of approximately 72%. Blood also contained most of the expanded thyroid clonotypes above 0.001 frequency.

The length of the CDR3 is 12 residues. CDR1 is DFQATT and CDR2 is SNEGSKA in the germline V gene (reference sequence). The V gene end was trimmed by 2 bases and the J gene end by 8 bases; junction bases not matched to a gene: 2. Beta-chain TCR CDR3 regions were amplified from RNA transcripts. Amplification began with first-round RT-PCR using HTBI primers, then second-round multiplex PCR was performed. Each CDR3 protein gets one entry after TCRdb re-called the multiplex PCR reads with MiXCR. The table lists 900,000 to 1,200,000 distinct CDR3 sequences, about 38% of them singletons. To note about this clonotype: Its target is unknown.

The chain carries TRBV20-1 and TRBJ1-4, with 7 bases that match TRBD1. The sequenced material came from peripheral blood or thyroid tissue (not recorded which). The TCR was taken from an adult man with Graves' hyperthyroidism. The CDR3 here is CSARQGEEKLFF. The CDR3 nucleotides read TGCAGTGCTAGACAGGGGGAGGAAAAACTGTTTTTT.